The 4 T cell receptor beta chains given below trace back to one sample, sequenced in a study of T cells in tumors after PD-1 blockade. Profiling relied on immunoSEQ multiplex PCR, and the TCRdb table lists in-frame clones only, not all of them. The sample has some 9,300 clones; approximately 70% are singletons. The input for sequencing was tumor tissue, taken after anti-PD-1 treatment. Receptor source: a human donor with basal cell carcinoma.

This clone turned up a few times. The rearrangement uses TRBV29-1 and TRBJ2-2; D is perhaps TRBD1 (7 bases). Germline V gene sequence: CDR1 SQVTM, CDR2 ANQGSEA. The CDR3 contains 14 residues. Trimming stripped 3 bases from V and 4 bases from J, with 12 bases between. The CDR3 region is CSVEEGASTGELFF. The CDR3 nucleotides read TGCAGCGTTGAGGAGGGGGCGAGCACCGGGGAGCTGTTTTTT.

The chain uses TRBV11-3 and TRBJ2-7; D unclear. Germline CDR1 reads SGHNT; CDR2 reads YENEEA. CDR3 size: 14 residues. Trimming removed 1 base from V and 4 bases from J, with 11 bases in between. The CDR3 nucleotides read TGTGCCAGCAGCTTAGCGGCAGATTCTTACGAGCAGTACTTC. Encoded protein: CASSLAADSYEQYF.

This clone was recorded only once. CDR3 region: CASSLIGTKDSPLHF. Written as DNA, the CDR3 is TGTGCCAGCAGCTTAATCGGGACAAAGGATTCACCCCTCCACTTT. The chain links TRBV7-8 to TRBJ1-6; D might be TRBD1 (6 bases). Between the trimmed V and J ends, which lost 2 bases and 8 bases, there was a span of 13 bases. Germline V CDR1 and CDR2: SGHVS, FQNEAQ. The CDR3 has 15 residues.

This clone was detected a few times. The chain recombines TRBV7-2 with TRBJ2-1; 9 nucleotides align to TRBD2. J was trimmed by 0 bases and V by 3 bases; bases with no gene match: 9. The CDR3 sequence is 18 residues long. Germline V gene lookup returns CDR1 SGHTA and CDR2 FQGNSA. CDR3 residues: CASSLTSGHGSSYNEQFF. The CDR3 DNA follows: TGTGCCAGCAGCTTGACTAGCGGCCACGGAAGCTCCTACAATGAGCAGTTCTTC.